One and the same sample provided the 26 T cell receptor beta chains below, sequenced in a study of T-cell reconstitution after alpha-beta-depleted transplantation in children. A library of TCRbeta sequences, prepared with unique molecular identifiers, was generated. TCRdb re-called the PCR reads with MiXCR, one entry per CDR3 protein. This sample yields 500,000 to 600,000 distinct CDR3 sequences, of which over 25% are seen a single time; around 2.4% belongs to the top ten. Sequenced here: PBMCs from the stem cell graft donor, sampled from the stem cell graft. All receptors derive from a human donor who donated a stem cell graft to a child with aplastic anemia.

The chain links TRBV18 to TRBJ2-6; D is uncertain. This CDR3 comprises 16 residues. From germline, CDR1 is KGHSH and CDR2 LQKENI. V gave up 0 bases and J gave up 0 bases, with 6 bases separating them. The CDR3 bases are TGTGCCAGCTCACCACCTCGATACTCTGGGGCCAACGTCCTGACTTTC. Translation gives CASSPPRYSGANVLTF. The whole variable domain, filled in from reference TRBV18 and TRBJ2-6, reads NAGVMQNPRHLVRRRGQEARLRCSPMKGHSHVYWYRQLPEEGLKFMVYLQKENIIDESGMPKERFSAEFPKEGPSILRIQQVVRGDSAAYFCASSPPRYSGANVLTFGAGSRLTVL.

This rearrangement joins TRBV4-3 to TRBJ2-3, with D uncertain. The germline gives CDR1 LGHNA, CDR2 YSLEER. This CDR3 contains 17 residues. V lost 0 bases and J lost 5, with 18 bases in between. Here the CDR3 reads CASSQEAPGPFGDTQYF. The CDR3, as DNA: TGCGCCAGCAGCCAAGAGGCGCCAGGACCGTTTGGAGATACGCAGTATTTT.

The gene calls are TRBV30 and TRBJ1-2; D ambiguous. Trimming left V 2 bases short and J 10 bases short, with 11 bases between. The CDR3 is made up of 11 amino acids. Per the germline V gene, CDR1 is GTSNPN and CDR2 is SVGIG (reference sequence). CDR3 in amino acids: CAWSSGPTYTF. The CDR3 DNA sequence: TGTGCCTGGAGTTCCGGACCGACCTACACCTTC.

This clonotype was counted a few times. This chain links TRBV7-2 with TRBJ2-3, with 9 bases matching TRBD2. J gave up 6 bases and V 3 bases, and 13 bases lay outside the gene matches. The V gene's germline CDR1 is SGHTA and CDR2 FQGNSA. The CDR3 contains 17 residues. The chain's CDR3 is CASSFPPSGGYRDTQYF. For the CDR3, the DNA is TGTGCCAGCAGCTTTCCTCCAAGCGGGGGGTATAGGGATACGCAGTATTTT.

This rearrangement joins TRBV3-1 to TRBJ2-5; weak D call: TRBD1 (5 bases). V shed 1 base and J shed 9 bases, with 21 bases lying between them. Per germline, CDR1 LGHDT and CDR2 YNNKEL (reference sequence). The CDR3 spans 16 residues. The CDR3 DNA follows: TGTGCCAGCAGCCAAGTTGTCAGGGTACCCCAGACGGCCCAGTACTTC. Encoded protein: CASSQVVRVPQTAQYF.

The chain combines TRBV6-2 or TRBV6-3 with TRBJ2-1; D may correspond to TRBD1 or TRBD2 (5 bases each). The germline V gene has CDR1 MNHEY and CDR2 SVGEGT. The CDR3 has 16 residues. V was trimmed by 2 bases and J by 5 bases, leaving 16 bases between them. The CDR3 spells CASSYNPGTTNNEQFF. CDR3 bases: TGTGCCAGCAGTTACAACCCGGGGACCACCAACAATGAGCAGTTCTTC.

The DNA for the CDR3 is TGTGCCAGCAGTTTTGCGACTAGCGTCAATGAGCAGTTCTTC. Amino acid sequence: CASSFATSVNEQFF. The chain combines TRBV12-3 or TRBV12-4 with TRBJ2-1; 8 bases match TRBD2. This CDR3 contains 14 residues. Germline trimming cut 3 bases from V and 6 bases from J; bases unmatched to any gene: 4.

The table lists this clonotype with a few counts. The gene calls are TRBV24-1 and TRBJ2-1; D uncertain. CDR1 and CDR2 from the germline V gene are KGHDR and SFDVKD. CDR3 length: 11 residues. The V gene lost 5 bases and the J gene lost 8 bases, with 6 bases spanning the gap. The CDR3 DNA reads TGTGCCACCAGTGGGCAAGATGAGCAGTTCTTC. Encoded protein: CATSGQDEQFF.

DNA for the CDR3: TGTGCCAGCAGTTTGTCGGGAGCCTATGGCTACACCTTC. It encodes CASSLSGAYGYTF. The chain is built from TRBV7-2 and TRBJ1-2; D is unresolved. Germline V CDR1 and CDR2: SGHTA, FQGNSA. Between the trimmed V and J ends, which lost 6 bases and 4 bases, there was a span of 12 bases. The CDR3 length is 13 residues.

The CDR3 DNA sequence: TGTGCCAGCAGTTTTCAGAGCGGGAGGTACGAGCAGTACTTC. Protein product: CASSFQSGRYEQYF. The J gene is TRBJ2-7, the V gene TRBV12-3 or TRBV12-4; 9 nucleotides match TRBD2. J was trimmed by 4 bases and V by 3 bases; bases with no gene match: 4. The CDR3 sequence is 14 residues long.

V usage is TRBV5-1 and J usage is TRBJ2-1; possible D gene TRBD2, 5 bases. The CDR3 is made up of 15 amino acids. V was shortened by 3 bases and J by 9 bases, with 19 bases between the two germline ends. Per germline, CDR1 SGHRS and CDR2 YFSETQ. The CDR3 protein is CASSSDSTAFGEQFF. CDR3 DNA: TGCGCCAGCAGCTCGGACTCTACAGCCTTTGGTGAGCAGTTCTTC.

This clonotype was observed a few times. The V call is TRBV7-2, the J call TRBJ2-7, with D perhaps matching TRBD2 (6 bases). The length of the CDR3 is 16 residues. Trimming removed 1 base from V and 2 bases from J, with 15 bases in between. Per germline, CDR1 SGHTA and CDR2 FQGNSA. CDR3 amino acids: CASSLDGGRTTYEQYF. The CDR3 nucleotides are TGTGCCAGCAGCTTAGATGGTGGGAGGACCACCTACGAGCAGTACTTC.

In its sample, this clonotype was seen a few times. This chain connects TRBV29-1 to TRBJ2-5, with TRBD2 matching over 8 bases. CDR1 SQVTM and CDR2 ANQGSEA come from the germline V gene. The CDR3 totals 17 residues. V was pared by 4 bases and J by 0 bases, with 13 bases of the junction left unmatched. CDR3 bases: TGCAGCGTTGGGGGGCCCCTCAGCGGGAGAGACCAAGAGACCCAGTACTTC. Translation: CSVGGPLSGRDQETQYF.

This sequence joins TRBV6-2 or TRBV6-3 and TRBJ2-7; possibly TRBD1 for D (6 bases). The CDR3 has 13 residues. Per germline, CDR1 MNHEY and CDR2 SVGEGT. The germline V and J ends were trimmed by 7 bases and 3 bases, with 13 bases remaining between them. The CDR3, as DNA: TGTGCCAGCATCGTGGGACAAGGCTACGAGCAGTACGTC. Its translation is CASIVGQGYEQYV.

There are a few counts of this clonotype. This chain connects TRBV12-3 or TRBV12-4 to TRBJ1-3, with D unresolved. Trimming cost V 8 bases and J 3 bases, with 14 bases left between them. The CDR3 extends over 14 amino acids. The CDR3 loop is CASGARSVGNTIYF. The CDR3 nucleotides read TGTGCCAGCGGAGCCAGATCGGTTGGAAACACCATATATTTT.

This clonotype came up many times. The rearrangement links TRBV20-1 to TRBJ1-1; 8 nucleotides line up with TRBD1. From germline, CDR1 is DFQATT and CDR2 SNEGSKA (reference sequence). The CDR3 runs to 17 residues. With 5 bases clipped from V and 3 bases from J, the junction kept 17 bases outside the gene matches. The CDR3 protein is CSAPSLPRTGIHTEAFF. CDR3 in DNA: TGCAGTGCTCCCTCCCTCCCGCGGACAGGGATTCACACTGAAGCTTTCTTT.

This clonotype was observed a handful of times. The rearrangement links TRBV7-2 to TRBJ2-3; tentative D call: TRBD2 (5 bases). V was shortened by 5 bases and J by 0 bases, with 12 bases between the two germline ends. The CDR3 has 15 amino acids. Germline CDR1 is SGHTA and CDR2 is FQGNSA. The DNA for the CDR3 is TGTGCCAGCAGCCTGACGGACTTAAGCACAGATACGCAGTATTTT. The encoded protein is CASSLTDLSTDTQYF.

The J gene is TRBJ2-4, the V gene TRBV6-2 or TRBV6-3; 10 bases agree with TRBD2. With V trimmed by 5 bases and J by 14 bases, 9 bases remained unmatched. Germline V gene data show CDR1 as MNHEY and CDR2 as SVGEGT. This CDR3 contains 13 residues. CDR3 nucleotides: TGTGCCAGCAGTACCCATCTAGCGGGAGCTGAGTACTTC. Its translation: CASSTHLAGAEYF.

The V call is TRBV4-3, the J call TRBJ1-1, with D unresolved. The CDR3 runs to 15 residues. V lost 0 bases, J lost 4 bases, and 12 bases lay in between. The V gene's germline CDR1 is LGHNA and CDR2 YSLEER. The CDR3 DNA sequence: TGCGCCAGCAGCCAAGATTTCAGGACCGGCACTGAAGCTTTCTTT. Protein product: CASSQDFRTGTEAFF.

The V and J genes are TRBV6-1 and TRBJ1-1, with TRBD1 identical over 8 bases. This CDR3 is 15 amino acids long. Germline loops: CDR1 MNHNS, CDR2 SASEGT. Trimming at V came to 5 bases and at J to 9 bases, leaving 14 bases not matched to a gene. CDR3 bases: TGTGCCAGCAGTAAACGGACTGGACAGGGTGGGAAAGCTTTCTTT. It translates to CASSKRTGQGGKAFF.

J is TRBJ1-5 and V is TRBV27; D is unresolved. V lost 2 bases and J lost 2, with 13 bases in between. The CDR3 loop spans 16 amino acids. Germline V gives CDR1 MNHEY, CDR2 SMNVEV (reference sequence). The CDR3 DNA sequence: TGTGCCAGCAGTTTAGAAGGGCTAGGGCGCAATCAGCCCCAGCATTTT. It specifies CASSLEGLGRNQPQHF.

V gene TRBV6-2 or TRBV6-3 combines with J gene TRBJ2-7; no reliable D call. Germline V CDR1 and CDR2: MNHEY, SVGEGT. V lost 5 bases, J lost 3 bases, and 14 bases lay in between. This CDR3 contains 14 residues. The CDR3: CASSPSSLSYEQYF. The CDR3 DNA follows: TGTGCCAGCAGTCCTTCCAGTCTAAGCTACGAGCAGTACTTC.

The chain employs TRBV9 and TRBJ1-5; D not certain. The CDR3 contains 14 residues. CDR1 is SGDLS and CDR2 is YYNGEE in the germline V gene. The V end lost 1 base, the J end lost 6 bases, and 11 bases lay between the germline ends. In DNA form, the CDR3 reads TGTGCCAGCAGCGTAACCGGGAGTTCTCAGCCCCAGCATTTT. Translated, it gives CASSVTGSSQPQHF.

The rearrangement joins TRBV29-1 to TRBJ1-1; 8 positions match TRBD1. The length of the CDR3 is 12 residues. From germline, CDR1 is SQVTM and CDR2 ANQGSEA. The J segment lost 7 bases and the V segment lost 7 bases, leaving 8 bases of the junction unmatched. The CDR3 region has the DNA TGCAGCGCTCTGGACAGGGCCGGTGAAGCTTTCTTT. Protein: CSALDRAGEAFF.

V usage is TRBV20-1 and J usage is TRBJ1-5; 9 nucleotides agree with TRBD1. V lost 5 bases and J lost 7; bases outside the gene matches: 6. The CDR3 totals 13 residues. The V gene's germline CDR1 is DFQATT and CDR2 SNEGSKA (reference sequence). The CDR3 sequence is CSASDRGEQPQHF. DNA of the CDR3: TGCAGTGCTTCGGACAGGGGTGAACAGCCCCAGCATTTT.

The rearrangement uses TRBV6-5 and TRBJ1-3, with 7 positions matching TRBD1. CDR3 length: 16 amino acids. J was trimmed by 0 bases and V by 0 bases; bases with no gene match: 2. Germline CDR1 is MNHEY and CDR2 is SVGAGI. The CDR3 DNA follows: TGTGCCAGCAGTTACTCGGGACAGCGCTCTGGAAACACCATATATTTT. Its protein is CASSYSGQRSGNTIYF.